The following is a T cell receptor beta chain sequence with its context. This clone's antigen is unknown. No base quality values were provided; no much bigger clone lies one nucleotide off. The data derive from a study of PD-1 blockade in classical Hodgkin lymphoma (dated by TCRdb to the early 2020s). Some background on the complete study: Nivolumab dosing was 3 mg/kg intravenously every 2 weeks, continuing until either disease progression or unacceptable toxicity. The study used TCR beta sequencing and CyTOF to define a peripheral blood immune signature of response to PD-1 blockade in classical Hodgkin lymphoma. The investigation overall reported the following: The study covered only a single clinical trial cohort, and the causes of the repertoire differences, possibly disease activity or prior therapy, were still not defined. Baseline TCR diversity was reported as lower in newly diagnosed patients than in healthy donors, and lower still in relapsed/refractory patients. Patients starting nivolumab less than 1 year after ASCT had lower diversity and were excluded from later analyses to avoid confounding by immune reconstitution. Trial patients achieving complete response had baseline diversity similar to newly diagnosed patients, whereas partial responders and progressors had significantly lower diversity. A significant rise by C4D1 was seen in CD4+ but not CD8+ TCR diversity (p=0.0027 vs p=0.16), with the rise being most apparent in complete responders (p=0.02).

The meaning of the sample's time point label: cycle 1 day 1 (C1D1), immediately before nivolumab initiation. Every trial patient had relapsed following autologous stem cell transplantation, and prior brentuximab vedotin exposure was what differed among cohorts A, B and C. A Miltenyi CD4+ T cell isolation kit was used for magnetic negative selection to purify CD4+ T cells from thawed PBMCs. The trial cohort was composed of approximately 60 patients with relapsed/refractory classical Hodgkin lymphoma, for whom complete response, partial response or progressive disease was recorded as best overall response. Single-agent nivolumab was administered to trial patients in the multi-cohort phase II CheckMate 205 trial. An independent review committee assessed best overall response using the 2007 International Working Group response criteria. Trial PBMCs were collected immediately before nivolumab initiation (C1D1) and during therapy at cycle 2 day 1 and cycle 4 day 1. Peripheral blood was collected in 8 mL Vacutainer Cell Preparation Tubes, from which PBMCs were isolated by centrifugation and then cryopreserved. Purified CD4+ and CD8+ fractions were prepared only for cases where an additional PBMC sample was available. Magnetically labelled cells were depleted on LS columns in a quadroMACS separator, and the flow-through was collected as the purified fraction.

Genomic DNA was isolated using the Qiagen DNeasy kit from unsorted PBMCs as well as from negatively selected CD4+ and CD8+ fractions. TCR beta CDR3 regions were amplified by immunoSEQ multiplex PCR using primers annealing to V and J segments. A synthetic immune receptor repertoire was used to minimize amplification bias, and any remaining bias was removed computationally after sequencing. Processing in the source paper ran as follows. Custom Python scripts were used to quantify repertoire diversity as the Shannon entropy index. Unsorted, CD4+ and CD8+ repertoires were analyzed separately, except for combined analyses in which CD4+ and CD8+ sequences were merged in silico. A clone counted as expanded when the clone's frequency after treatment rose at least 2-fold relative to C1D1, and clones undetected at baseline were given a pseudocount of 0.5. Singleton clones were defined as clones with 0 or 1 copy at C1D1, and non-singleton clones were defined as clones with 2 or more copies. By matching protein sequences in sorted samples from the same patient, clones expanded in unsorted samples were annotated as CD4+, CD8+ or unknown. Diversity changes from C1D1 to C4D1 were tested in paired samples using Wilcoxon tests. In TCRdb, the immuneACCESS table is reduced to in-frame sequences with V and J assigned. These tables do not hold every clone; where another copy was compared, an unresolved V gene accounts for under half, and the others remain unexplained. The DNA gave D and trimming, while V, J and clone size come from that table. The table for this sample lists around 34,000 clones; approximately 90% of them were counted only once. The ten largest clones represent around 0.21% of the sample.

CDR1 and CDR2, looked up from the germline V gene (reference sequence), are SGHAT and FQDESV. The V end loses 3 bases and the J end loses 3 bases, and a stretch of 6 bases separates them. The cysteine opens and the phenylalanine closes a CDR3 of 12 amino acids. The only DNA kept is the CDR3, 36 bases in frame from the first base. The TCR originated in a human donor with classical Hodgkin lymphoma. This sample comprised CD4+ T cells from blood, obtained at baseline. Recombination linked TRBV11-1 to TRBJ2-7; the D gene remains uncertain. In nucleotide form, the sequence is TGTGCCAGCAGCTTTGACCTCTACGAGCAGTACTTC. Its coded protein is CASSFDLYEQYF.